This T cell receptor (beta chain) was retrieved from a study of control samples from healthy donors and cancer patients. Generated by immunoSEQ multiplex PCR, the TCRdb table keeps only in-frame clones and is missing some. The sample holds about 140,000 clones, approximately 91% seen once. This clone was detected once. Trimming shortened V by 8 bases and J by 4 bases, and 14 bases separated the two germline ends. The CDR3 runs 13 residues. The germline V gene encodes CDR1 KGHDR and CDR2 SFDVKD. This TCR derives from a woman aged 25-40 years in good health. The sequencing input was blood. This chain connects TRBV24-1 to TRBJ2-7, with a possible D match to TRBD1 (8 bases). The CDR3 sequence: CATNTGGEYEQYF. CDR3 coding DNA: TGTGCCACCAATACAGGGGGGGAATACGAGCAGTACTTC.